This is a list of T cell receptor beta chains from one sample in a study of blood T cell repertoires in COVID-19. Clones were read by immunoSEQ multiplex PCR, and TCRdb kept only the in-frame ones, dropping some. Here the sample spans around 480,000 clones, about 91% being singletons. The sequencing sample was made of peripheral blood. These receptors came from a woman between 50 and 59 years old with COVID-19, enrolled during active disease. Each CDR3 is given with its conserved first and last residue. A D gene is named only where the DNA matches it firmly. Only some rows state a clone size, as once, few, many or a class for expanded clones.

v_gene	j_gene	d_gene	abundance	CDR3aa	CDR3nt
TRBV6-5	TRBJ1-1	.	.	CASRISDRSNTEAFF	TGTGCCAGCAGAATAAGCGACAGGTCGAACACTGAAGCTTTCTTT
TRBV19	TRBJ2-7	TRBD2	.	CASSITGGGIRREQYF	TGTGCCAGTAGTATCACGGGCGGGGGTATACGAAGGGAGCAGTACTTC
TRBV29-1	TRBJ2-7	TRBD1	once	CSAATGTSYEQYF	TGCAGCGCTGCGACAGGGACATCCTACGAGCAGTACTTC
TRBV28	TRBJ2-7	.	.	CASSLGLAGQYF	TGTGCCAGCAGTTTAGGGCTAGCCGGGCAGTACTTC
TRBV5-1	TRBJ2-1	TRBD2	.	CASSHRTSGVYNEQFF	TGCGCCAGCAGCCACAGGACTAGCGGTGTCTACAATGAGCAGTTCTTC
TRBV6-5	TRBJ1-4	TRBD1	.	CASRGQQSEKLFF	TGTGCCAGCAGGGGACAGCAGAGTGAAAAACTGTTTTTT
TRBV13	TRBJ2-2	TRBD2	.	CASSLGPSGGASGELFF	TGTGCCAGCAGCTTAGGCCCCAGCGGGGGGGCATCCGGGGAGCTGTTTTTT
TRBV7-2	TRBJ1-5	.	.	CASSPDRDQPQHF	TGTGCCAGCAGCCCGGACAGAGATCAGCCCCAGCATTTT
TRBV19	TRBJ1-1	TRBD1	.	CASSPQGALSTEAFF	TGTGCCAGTAGTCCTCAGGGGGCGTTGAGCACTGAAGCTTTCTTT
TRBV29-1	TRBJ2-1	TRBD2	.	CSVVRGGSYNEQFF	TGCAGCGTTGTTCGGGGGGGGTCCTACAATGAGCAGTTCTTC
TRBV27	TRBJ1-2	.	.	CASSLTGGEYYGYTF	TGTGCCAGCAGTCTTACTGGTGGGGAGTACTATGGCTACACCTTC
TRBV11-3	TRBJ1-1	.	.	CASSLGRNTEAFF	TGTGCCAGCAGCTTAGGGAGGAACACTGAAGCTTTCTTT
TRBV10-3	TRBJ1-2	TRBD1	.	CATEQGASYGYTF	TGTGCCACTGAACAGGGGGCTAGCTATGGCTACACCTTC
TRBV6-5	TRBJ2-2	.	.	CASSYSGDTGELFF	TGTGCCAGCAGTTACTCAGGGGACACCGGGGAGCTGTTTTTT
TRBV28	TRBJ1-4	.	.	CASSLGVSGEKLFF	TGTGCCAGCAGTTTGGGAGTATCTGGCGAAAAACTGTTTTTT
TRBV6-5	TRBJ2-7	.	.	CASSSSTSSYEQYF	.
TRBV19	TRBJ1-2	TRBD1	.	CASKIRDRAYGYTF	TGTGCCAGTAAGATCCGGGACAGGGCCTATGGCTACACCTTC
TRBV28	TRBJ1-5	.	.	CASSAMGRLNQPQHF	TGTGCCAGCAGTGCCATGGGCCGGTTAAATCAGCCCCAGCATTTT
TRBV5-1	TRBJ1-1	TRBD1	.	CASSTGGAEAFF	TGCGCCAGCTCCACAGGGGGGGCTGAAGCTTTCTTT
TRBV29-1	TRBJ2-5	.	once	CSVRLRGETQYF	TGCAGCGTTCGGCTCCGGGGAGAGACCCAGTACTTC
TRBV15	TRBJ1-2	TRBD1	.	CATSREGQGYGYTF	TGTGCCACCAGCAGAGAGGGACAGGGGTATGGCTACACCTTC
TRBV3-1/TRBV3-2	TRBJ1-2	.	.	CASSLGTGSFYGYTF	TGTGCCAGCAGCCTCGGAACAGGGTCCTTCTATGGCTACACCTTC
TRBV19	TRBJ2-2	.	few	CASRSGGELFF	TGTGCCAGTAGGTCGGGCGGGGAGCTGTTTTTT
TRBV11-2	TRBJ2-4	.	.	CASSRGVLRAKNIQYF	.
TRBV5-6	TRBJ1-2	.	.	CASCIGGINYGYTF	TGTGCCAGCTGTATCGGAGGGATCAACTATGGCTACACCTTC
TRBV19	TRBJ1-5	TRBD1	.	CASTPDRGHSQPQHF	TGTGCCAGTACCCCAGACAGGGGGCATAGTCAGCCCCAGCATTTT
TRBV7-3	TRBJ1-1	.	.	CASSLSTETEAFF	TGTGCCAGCAGCTTATCAACCGAGACTGAAGCTTTCTTT
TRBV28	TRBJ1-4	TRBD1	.	CASSLGGTGKEKLFF	TGTGCCAGCAGTTTAGGGGGGACAGGGAAAGAAAAACTGTTTTTT
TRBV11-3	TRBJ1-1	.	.	CASSFNRGTEAFF	TGTGCCAGCAGCTTTAACCGGGGCACTGAAGCTTTCTTT
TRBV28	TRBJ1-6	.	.	CASRNTGDSPLHF	TGTGCCAGCAGGAACACCGGGGATTCACCCCTCCACTTT
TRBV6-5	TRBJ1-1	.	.	CASSYSWRGNTEAFF	TGTGCCAGCAGTTACTCCTGGAGGGGGAACACTGAAGCTTTCTTT
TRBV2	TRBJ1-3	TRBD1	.	CASRDRGGGNTIYF	TGTGCCAGCCGGGACAGGGGTGGCGGAAACACCATATATTTT
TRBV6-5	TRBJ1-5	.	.	CASNRGGDRNQPQHF	TGTGCCAGCAATAGGGGCGGGGATCGCAATCAGCCCCAGCATTTT
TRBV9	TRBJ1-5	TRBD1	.	CASSVGTDITQPQHF	TGTGCCAGCAGCGTGGGGACAGACATTACCCAGCCCCAGCATTTT
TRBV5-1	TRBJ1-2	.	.	CASSLAQGYGYTF	TGCGCCAGCAGCTTGGCGCAGGGGTACGGCTACACCTTC
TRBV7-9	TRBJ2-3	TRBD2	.	CASSLPRASGGAADTQYF	TGTGCCAGCAGCCTACCGAGGGCTAGCGGGGGAGCCGCAGATACGCAGTATTTT
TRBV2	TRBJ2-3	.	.	CASTGGLGRDTQYF	TGTGCCAGCACTGGAGGTCTGGGGAGGGATACGCAGTATTTT
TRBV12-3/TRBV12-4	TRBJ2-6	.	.	CASSLLGANVLTF	TGTGCCAGCAGTTTACTAGGGGCCAACGTCCTGACTTTC
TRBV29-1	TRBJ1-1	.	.	CSDTGEDMNTEAFF	TGCAGCGATACAGGTGAAGACATGAACACTGAAGCTTTCTTT
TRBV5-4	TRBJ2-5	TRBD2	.	CASSSGLAGETQYF	TGTGCCAGCAGCTCGGGACTAGCGGGAGAGACCCAGTACTTC
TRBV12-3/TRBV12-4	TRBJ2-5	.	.	CASRTGAQETQYF	TGTGCCAGCAGGACAGGCGCTCAAGAGACCCAGTACTTC
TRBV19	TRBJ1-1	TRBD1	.	CASSTRTGGKNTEAFF	TGTGCCAGTAGTACCCGGACAGGGGGAAAGAACACTGAAGCTTTCTTT
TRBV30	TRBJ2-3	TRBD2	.	CAWSATSGGGTDTQYF	TGTGCCTGGAGCGCGACTAGCGGGGGGGGGACAGATACGCAGTATTTT
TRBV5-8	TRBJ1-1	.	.	CASSPDRQRVGFAFF	TGTGCCAGCAGCCCCGACCGGCAGAGGGTCGGCTTTGCTTTCTTT
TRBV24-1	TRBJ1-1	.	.	CATRGLQGTEAFF	TGTGCCACCAGGGGACTGCAGGGCACTGAAGCTTTCTTT
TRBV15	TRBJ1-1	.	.	CATSLGARGTEAFF	TGTGCCACCAGCTTAGGGGCAAGGGGCACTGAAGCTTTCTTT
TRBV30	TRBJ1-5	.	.	CAWSVREDQPQHF	TGTGCCTGGAGTGTAAGAGAGGATCAGCCCCAGCATTTT
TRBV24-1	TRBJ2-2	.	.	CATSDAAAGPGELFF	TGTGCCACCAGTGATGCGGCGGCAGGGCCCGGGGAGCTGTTTTTT
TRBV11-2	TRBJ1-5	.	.	CASSLEGGLGQPQHF	TGTGCCAGCAGCTTAGAAGGAGGACTCGGCCAGCCCCAGCATTTT
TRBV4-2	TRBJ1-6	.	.	CASSQDLTGSPLHF	TGTGCCAGCAGCCAGGACCTCACGGGGTCACCCCTCCACTTT
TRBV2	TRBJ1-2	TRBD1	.	CASSEQQGQFVYGYTF	TGTGCCAGCAGTGAACAGCAGGGACAGTTTGTCTATGGCTACACCTTC
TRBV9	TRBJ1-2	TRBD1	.	CASSQLGQGAGGYTF	TGTGCCAGCAGCCAGCTGGGACAGGGGGCAGGGGGCTACACCTTC
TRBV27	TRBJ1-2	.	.	CASHIGGRGNGYTF	TGTGCCAGCCATATAGGGGGAAGGGGCAACGGCTACACCTTC